The clone carrying this T cell receptor beta chain was detected only once. Its specificity is not known. One junction end does not reproduce the germline sequence, and a read error may be involved. This entry is derived from a study of metastatic and nonmetastatic thyroid tumors. Study background: A comparison of repertoires was made across blood and tumor or nodule tissue from malignant and benign thyroid patients. Broader study findings: Benign nodules were reported to have significantly lower TCR beta diversity than malignant thyroid tumors, in blood and tumor.

Under the authors' procedure: Clinicopathological groups differed in CDR3, with these differences serving to build a distant-metastasis classifier for papillary thyroid cancer. With MiXCR, TCRdb reprocessed the PCR reads. The V and J calls and clone size come from TCRdb's table, not from the authors' own analysis. The sample records some 23,000 clones, roughly 21% being singletons. The germline CDR1 and CDR2 sequences are SGHRS and YFSETQ. CDR3 length: 18 residues. No patient received treatment before thyroid surgery. Specimen: blood. The genes are TRBV5-1 and TRBJ2-3; TRBD2 aligns across 11 bases. The sequence came from a female donor with papillary thyroid cancer or a benign thyroid nodule (not recorded which). Some clones in this sample may be carry-over from other donors' samples. This chain's CDR3 is CASSVGTLAGGSTYTQYF. CDR3 coding DNA: TGCGCCAGCAGCGTAGGAACCTTAGCGGGAGGGAGCACATATACGCAGTATTTT.